Below, 20 T cell receptor beta chains from the same sample are listed, as sequenced in a study of T-cell reconstitution after alpha-beta-depleted transplantation in children. Using unique molecular identifiers, the investigators prepared the TCRbeta library. TCRdb re-called the PCR reads with MiXCR, one entry per CDR3 protein. The sample comprises about 200,000 distinct CDR3 sequences, less than 15% of which are singletons, and 13% rests with the top ten. The material sequenced was PBMCs from the stem cell graft donor, taken from the stem cell graft. The receptors were gathered from a human donor who donated a stem cell graft to a child with acute lymphoblastic leukemia.

Many counts were recorded for this clonotype. The rearrangement links TRBV7-2 to TRBJ2-1, with 8 bases identical to TRBD2. The CDR3 spans 16 residues. The junction had 12 bases not matched to a gene; V was cut back by 4 bases and J by 7 bases. Looked up from germline, CDR1 is SGHTA and CDR2 is FQGNSA. CDR3 nucleotide sequence: TGTGCCAGCAGCTCGCAGGGGACTAGGATCCGGAATGAGCAGTTCTTC. It translates to CASSSQGTRIRNEQFF. The whole variable domain, remainder taken from reference TRBV7-2 and TRBJ2-1, is GAGVSQSPSNKVTEKGKDVELRCDPISGHTALYWYRQSLGQGLEFLIYFQGNSAPDKSGLPSDRFSAERTGGSVSTLTIQRTQQEDSAVYLCASSSQGTRIRNEQFFGPGTRLTVL.

Many counts were recorded for this clonotype. The V gene is TRBV5-8, the J gene TRBJ1-2; 7 nucleotides align to TRBD1. The ends lost 7 bases at V and 2 bases at J; junction bases unmatched: 11. CDR3 size: 15 residues. Germline V gene sequence: CDR1 SGHTS, CDR2 YDEGEE. The CDR3 nucleotides are TGTGCCAGCCCCTGGAATACAGGGGTGAACTATGGCTACACCTTC. Amino acid sequence: CASPWNTGVNYGYTF. The variable domain in full, completed from reference TRBV5-8 and TRBJ1-2, reads EAGVTQSPTHLIKTRGQQATLRCSPISGHTSVYWYQQALGLGLQFLLWYDEGEERNRGNFPPRFSGRQFPNYSSELNVNALELEDSALYLCASPWNTGVNYGYTFGSGTRLTVV.

A word on this clonotype: This may arise from a read error, as a much more abundant clone is one base away. The chain couples TRBV7-8 to TRBJ1-3; D not certain. CDR3 length: 15 amino acids. Germline V gene data show CDR1 as SGHVS and CDR2 as FQNEAQ. The DNA of the CDR3 is TGTGTCAGCAGCTTAGGGCAAAATAATGGAAACACCATATATTTT. It encodes CVSSLGQNNGNTIYF.

This clonotype was recorded at least ten times. The gene calls are TRBV4-2 and TRBJ1-2; D is unresolved. V lost 0 bases and J lost 3, with 14 bases in between. CDR1 is LGHNA, CDR2 YNFKEQ, per germline. The CDR3 length is 16 residues. In nucleotides, the CDR3 is TGTGCCAGCAGCCAAGATGTCGGGGAGAGCTACTATGGCTACACCTTC. Protein product: CASSQDVGESYYGYTF.

This clonotype showed up just a few times. The chain links TRBV5-1 to TRBJ2-2; the D is unclear. In germline, CDR1 is SGHRS, CDR2 YFSETQ. The CDR3 length is 16 residues. Trimming stripped 6 bases from V and 5 bases from J, with 20 bases between. The CDR3 loop reads CASTFPFSDLTGELFF. CDR3 DNA: TGCGCCAGCACCTTTCCCTTCAGCGACTTAACCGGGGAGCTGTTTTTT.

This clonotype showed up many times. This chain links TRBV28 with TRBJ1-1, with D possibly being TRBD1 (6 bases). The CDR3 has 14 residues. V was clipped by 9 bases and J by 0 bases, with 14 bases between them. Germline loops: CDR1 MDHEN, CDR2 SYDVKM. CDR3 in DNA: TGTGCCAGTACTCGGGACACTGTGAACACTGAAGCTTTCTTT. Translation gives CASTRDTVNTEAFF. Full variable domain (rest looked up from reference TRBV28 and TRBJ1-1): DVKVTQSSRYLVKRTGEKVFLECVQDMDHENMFWYRQDPGLGLRLIYFSYDVKMKEKGDIPEGYSVSREKKERFSLILESASTNQTSMYLCASTRDTVNTEAFFGQGTRLTVV.

This clonotype was seen repeatedly, ten times or more. The genes are TRBV27 and TRBJ1-1, with unresolved D. The ends were cut back, 6 bases at V and 1 base at J, with 12 bases in the middle. Germline CDR1 reads MNHEY; CDR2 reads SMNVEV (reference sequence). This CDR3 is built from 14 residues. This CDR3 is CASRVVYGNTEAFF. As DNA, the CDR3 is TGTGCCAGCAGGGTGGTGTATGGGAACACTGAAGCTTTCTTT.

This clonotype has just a few counts. The rearrangement uses TRBV12-3 or TRBV12-4 and TRBJ2-7; D is unresolved. The CDR3 has 12 residues. V lost 6 bases to trimming and J lost 7 bases, with 13 bases between them. This CDR3 is CASSPSPREQYF. The CDR3 region has the DNA TGTGCCAGCAGCCCATCCCCCCGGGAGCAGTACTTC.

The table lists this clonotype with many counts. The rearrangement links TRBV29-1 to TRBJ2-7; the D is unclear. CDR3 length: 14 residues. Trimming left V 5 bases short and J 2 bases short, with 16 bases between. Germline V gene sequence: CDR1 SQVTM, CDR2 ANQGSEA. CDR3 protein: CSVLKLVDAYEQYF. CDR3 DNA: TGCAGCGTTCTAAAGTTGGTTGACGCCTACGAGCAGTACTTC.

This clonotype was seen at least ten times. The genes are TRBV12-3 or TRBV12-4 and TRBJ2-2; tentative D call: TRBD1 (5 bases). The ends were cut back, 6 bases at V and 4 bases at J, with 12 bases in the middle. The length of the CDR3 is 14 residues. The CDR3 region has the DNA TGTGCCAGCAGCTATTTCGACAGCACCGGGGAGCTGTTTTTT. Its translation: CASSYFDSTGELFF.

This clonotype is labeled as medium-sized. This sequence joins TRBV29-1 and TRBJ2-1; 10 nucleotides line up with TRBD2. Germline values: CDR1 SQVTM, CDR2 ANQGSEA. The trim removed 3 bases at V and 3 bases at J, leaving 11 bases unmatched. The CDR3 sequence is 17 residues long. The CDR3 bases are TGCAGCGTTGAGGATAGCGGGAGGTTTTATGACTACAATGAGCAGTTCTTC. Its protein is CSVEDSGRFYDYNEQFF.

This clonotype was recorded at least ten times. V is TRBV29-1 and J is TRBJ2-7; D ambiguous. The CDR3 has 12 residues. V was cut by 4 bases and J by 2 bases, with 9 bases left in between. The germline CDR1 and CDR2 sequences are SQVTM and ANQGSEA. The CDR3 sequence: CSVGTSTYEQYF. For the CDR3, the DNA is TGCAGCGTTGGAACGTCTACCTACGAGCAGTACTTC.

The CDR3 sequence: CSAFGLAGVETQYF. The DNA for the CDR3 is TGCAGTGCTTTCGGACTAGCGGGAGTAGAGACCCAGTACTTC. The rearrangement links TRBV20-1 to TRBJ2-5; TRBD2 matches 13 bases. J was trimmed by 4 bases and V by 5 bases; bases with no gene match: 4. The CDR3 sequence is 14 residues long. Germline CDR1 DFQATT, CDR2 SNEGSKA (reference sequence).

There are a few counts of this clonotype. The rearrangement uses TRBV29-1 and TRBJ1-1; D is uncertain. The CDR3 covers 12 residues. V lost 6 bases and J lost 6, with 14 bases in between. CDR1 and CDR2 (germline): SQVTM, ANQGSEA. Here the CDR3 DNA reads TGCAGCGTCACCCCGATTGAGGCTGAAGCTTTCTTT. Protein: CSVTPIEAEAFF. Filled out from reference TRBV29-1 and TRBJ1-1, the complete variable domain reads SAVISQKPSRDICQRGTSLTIQCQVDSQVTMMFWYRQQPGQSLTLIATANQGSEATYESGFVIDKFPISRPNLTFSTLTVSNMSPEDSSIYLCSVTPIEAEAFFGQGTRLTVV.

This clonotype was detected ten times or more. The chain uses TRBV11-2 and TRBJ2-1; D gene ambiguous. V lost 5 bases and J 9 bases, leaving 23 bases between the germline ends. Germline lookup yields CDR1 SGHAT and CDR2 FQNNGV. The length of the CDR3 is 16 residues. The CDR3 coding sequence is TGTGCCAGCAGCCCAAATCCGACTCCGAAGTTGGGTGAGCAGTTCTTC. It encodes CASSPNPTPKLGEQFF.

There are many counts of this clonotype. The genes are TRBV29-1 and TRBJ2-3; possibly TRBD2 for D (6 bases). The CDR3 is 13 residues long. Deletions cut 3 bases from V and 4 bases from J, with 11 bases between. Germline V gene lookup returns CDR1 SQVTM and CDR2 ANQGSEA. CDR3 DNA sequence: TGCAGCGTTGAGAGGCTAGCGTCAGATACGCAGTATTTT. Its translation is CSVERLASDTQYF.

Ten or more counts support this clonotype. The chain uses TRBV12-3 or TRBV12-4 and TRBJ1-5, with D unresolved. This CDR3 spans 13 amino acids. V gave up 6 bases and J gave up 6 bases, with 12 bases separating them. The CDR3 DNA follows: TGTGCCAGCAGCTTAAGAGCGGTTCAGCCCCAGCATTTT. Amino acids: CASSLRAVQPQHF.

The chain links TRBV6-5 to TRBJ1-2; D is uncertain. Germline V lookup: CDR1 MNHEY, CDR2 SVGAGI. This CDR3 is built from 16 residues. Trimming took 0 bases from V and 5 from J, leaving 16 bases between them. CDR3: CASSYSLSRISYGYTF. The DNA for the CDR3 is TGTGCCAGCAGTTACTCCCTCAGCCGAATTAGTTATGGCTACACCTTC.

The rearrangement joins TRBV5-1 to TRBJ2-1; perhaps TRBD2 as D (7 bases). Between the trimmed V and J ends, which lost 6 bases and 7 bases, there was a span of 17 bases. From germline, CDR1 is SGHRS and CDR2 YFSETQ. CDR3 length: 14 residues. CDR3 region: CASTRRGGRNEQFF. The CDR3 nucleotides are TGCGCCAGCACGCGTAGGGGGGGGCGAAATGAGCAGTTCTTC.

There are many counts of this clonotype. The gene calls are TRBV20-1 and TRBJ2-7, with a weak D call TRBD1 (5 bases). The CDR3 consists of 14 residues. Trimming stripped 5 bases from V and 2 bases from J, with 16 bases between. Looked up from germline, CDR1 is DFQATT and CDR2 is SNEGSKA (reference sequence). CDR3 nucleotides: TGCAGTGCTCCCCCGACAGAGTACCCCTACGAGCAGTACTTC. Translating it yields CSAPPTEYPYEQYF.